This T cell receptor (beta chain) originates from a study of blood T cell repertoires in COVID-19. Repertoires were generated with immunoSEQ multiplex PCR, while TCRdb's copy carries only in-frame clones and drops some. The sample gives 100,000 to 150,000 clones, about 90% of which show up once; around 2.2% is in the top ten. The CDR3 runs 15 residues. Trimming removed 6 bases from V and 2 bases from J, with 14 bases in between. CDR1 is MNHEY and CDR2 is SVGAGI in the germline V gene. This TCR derives from a man in his fifties with COVID-19, enrolled during active disease. Material: peripheral blood. This chain links TRBV6-5 with TRBJ1-5, with D perhaps TRBD1 (6 bases). CDR3 in amino acids: CASSQQGSGNQPQHF. CDR3 nucleotides: TGTGCCAGCAGCCAACAGGGTTCGGGCAATCAGCCCCAGCATTTT.